A selection of T cell receptor beta chains follows, all from one sample in a study of PD-1 blockade in classical Hodgkin lymphoma. Method: immunoSEQ multiplex PCR; TCRdb's copy keeps in-frame clones and lacks some. The table lists approximately 17,000 clones, roughly 82% of them singletons, with 25% to 35% in the top ten. This sample comprised peripheral blood mononuclear cells (PBMCs), obtained before the second cycle of nivolumab. These receptors all stem from a human donor with classical Hodgkin lymphoma. CDR3s include the opening cysteine and the closing phenylalanine or tryptophan. The D gene is left open where the match is weak. Size values are once, few and many counts, or a class for expanded clones, and some rows have none.

V gene: TRBV5-1
clone size: -
J gene: TRBJ2-3
D gene: -
CDR3 DNA: TGCGCCAGCAGCTTGGCCTATATTGGTGGGGGGCAAGATACGCAGTATTTT
CDR3 protein: CASSLAYIGGGQDTQYF

V gene: TRBV7-3
clone size: -
J gene: TRBJ2-3
D gene: -
CDR3 DNA: TGTGCCAGCAGCTTACCCCCAGATACGCAGTATTTT
CDR3 protein: CASSLPPDTQYF

V gene: TRBV5-6
clone size: few
J gene: TRBJ2-5
D gene: TRBD1
CDR3 DNA: TGTGCCAGCAGCCGACAGGGCCGGATGGCCCAGTACTTC
CDR3 protein: CASSRQGRMAQYF

V gene: TRBV19
clone size: -
J gene: TRBJ1-1
D gene: -
CDR3 DNA: TGTGCCAGTAGTATAGCATTAGGCCCCTCGGGGACTGAAGCTTTCTTT
CDR3 protein: CASSIALGPSGTEAFF

V gene: TRBV4-3
clone size: once
J gene: TRBJ2-1
D gene: -
CDR3 DNA: TGCGCCAGCAGCCAAGAAGCCCCAGGTGAGCAGTTCTTC
CDR3 protein: CASSQEAPGEQFF

V gene: TRBV19
clone size: -
J gene: TRBJ1-1
D gene: -
CDR3 DNA: TGTGCCAGTAGAATTGTAGGGGGAAGGACTGAAGCTTTCTTT
CDR3 protein: CASRIVGGRTEAFF

V gene: TRBV10-3
clone size: -
J gene: TRBJ1-6
D gene: -
CDR3 DNA: TGTGCCATCAGTGTTGGGACCTCTCCTAATTCACCCCTCCACTTT
CDR3 protein: CAISVGTSPNSPLHF

V gene: TRBV7-8
clone size: -
J gene: TRBJ2-7
D gene: -
CDR3 DNA: TGTGCCAGCAGCTTATTCCAGGGGCCTTCCTACGAGCAGTACTTC
CDR3 protein: CASSLFQGPSYEQYF

V gene: TRBV6-1
clone size: -
J gene: TRBJ1-2
D gene: TRBD1
CDR3 DNA: TGTGCCAGCAGTGCGACAGGGGGCGAAGGACTAGGTGGCTACACCTTC
CDR3 protein: CASSATGGEGLGGYTF

V gene: TRBV2
clone size: -
J gene: TRBJ1-4
D gene: TRBD1
CDR3 DNA: TGTGCCAGCAGTGGGGACAGTGAGGAAAAACTGTTTTTT
CDR3 protein: CASSGDSEEKLFF

V gene: TRBV9
clone size: -
J gene: TRBJ1-2
D gene: -
CDR3 DNA: TGTGCCAGCAGCGTAGGGGGTTCGGATGGCTACACCTTC
CDR3 protein: CASSVGGSDGYTF

V gene: TRBV5-1
clone size: -
J gene: TRBJ2-3
D gene: -
CDR3 DNA: TGCGCCAGCAGCCTTGGTCGACCCAGCACAGATACGCAGTATTTT
CDR3 protein: CASSLGRPSTDTQYF

V gene: TRBV6-5
clone size: -
J gene: TRBJ2-7
D gene: TRBD2
CDR3 DNA: TGTGCCAGCAAGCGGGATGACGAGCAGTACTTC
CDR3 protein: CASKRDDEQYF

V gene: TRBV28
clone size: -
J gene: TRBJ2-3
D gene: TRBD2
CDR3 DNA: TGTGCCAGCAGCCCCATGGGGGGGGGAGATACGCAGTATTTT
CDR3 protein: CASSPMGGGDTQYF

V gene: TRBV5-1
clone size: -
J gene: TRBJ2-3
D gene: -
CDR3 DNA: TGCGCCAGCAGCTTGGCAGGGGACCCTAGCACAGATACGCAGTATTTT
CDR3 protein: CASSLAGDPSTDTQYF

V gene: TRBV29-1
clone size: -
J gene: TRBJ1-1
D gene: -
CDR3 DNA: TGCAGCGTTGAAGGAACGGGGGGGCTGGCTTTCTTT
CDR3 protein: CSVEGTGGLAFF